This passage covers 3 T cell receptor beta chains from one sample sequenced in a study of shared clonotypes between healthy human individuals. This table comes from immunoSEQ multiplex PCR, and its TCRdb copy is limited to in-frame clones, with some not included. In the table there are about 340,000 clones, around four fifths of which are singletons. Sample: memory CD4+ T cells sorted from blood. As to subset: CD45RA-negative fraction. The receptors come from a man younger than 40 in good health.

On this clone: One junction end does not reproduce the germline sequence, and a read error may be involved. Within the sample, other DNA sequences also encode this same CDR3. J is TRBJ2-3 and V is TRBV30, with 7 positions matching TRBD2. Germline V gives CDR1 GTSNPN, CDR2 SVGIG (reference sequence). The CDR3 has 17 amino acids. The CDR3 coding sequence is TGTGCCTGGAGTGTAGGGGCTAGCGGTTCTGGCACAGATACGCAATATTTT. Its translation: CAWSVGASGSGTDTQYF.

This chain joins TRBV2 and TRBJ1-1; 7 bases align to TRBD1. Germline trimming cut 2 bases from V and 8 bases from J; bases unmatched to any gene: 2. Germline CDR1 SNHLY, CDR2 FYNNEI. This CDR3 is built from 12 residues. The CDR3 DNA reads TGTGCCAGCAGTGAACAGGGGGAGGAAGCTTTCTTT. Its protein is CASSEQGEEAFF. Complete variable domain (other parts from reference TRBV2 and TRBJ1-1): EPEVTQTPSHQVTQMGQEVILRCVPISNHLYFYWYRQILGQKVEFLVSFYNNEISEKSEIFDDQFSVERPDGSNFTLKIRSTKLEDSAMYFCASSEQGEEAFFGQGTRLTVV.

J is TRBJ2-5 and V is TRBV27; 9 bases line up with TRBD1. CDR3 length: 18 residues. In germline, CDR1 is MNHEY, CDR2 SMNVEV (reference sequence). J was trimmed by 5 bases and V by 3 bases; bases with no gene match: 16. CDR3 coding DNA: TGTGCCAGCAGTTTTAAGGCTTCGGCAGGACAGGGGCGGGAGACCCAGTACTTC. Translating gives CASSFKASAGQGRETQYF.